This TCR beta chain was profiled in a study of T cells in Graves' hyperthyroidism and ophthalmopathy (dated by TCRdb to 2018 to 2020). With regard to the full study: Peripheral blood was collected at initial diagnosis, before any treatment. TCR V-J signatures able to tell the groups apart were searched for in a discovery cohort of approximately 95 patients, of whom roughly 42 had Graves' ophthalmopathy and 55 to 65 had stable Graves' hyperthyroidism. The approximately 95 discovery patients were divided at random into training and test sets in a 7:3 ratio. TCR Vbeta CDR3 sequencing of 135 peripheral blood samples (over 40 ophthalmopathy, over 70 hyperthyroidism and approximately 17 progressor patients) is reported in the paper. In addition, the study compared T-cell repertoires in thyroid tissue and in blood from six Graves' hyperthyroidism patients. Prospective prediction of ophthalmopathy was tested in an independent validation cohort of 18 to 20 hyperthyroidism patients and around 16 patients who later progressed to ophthalmopathy. Once sampling was done, hyperthyroidism patients were given methimazole at a starting dose of 30 mg daily, whereas ophthalmopathy patients were given high-dose intravenous methylprednisolone.

Amplification of TCR beta CDR3 regions was carried out from RNA transcripts. The first round of RT-PCR for the TCR CDR3 was performed with the HTBI primer set and the Qiagen OneStep RT-PCR kit. A second multiplex PCR round built the libraries, followed by size selection and purification. Paired-end sequencing of the libraries was performed with 100 bp reads on an Illumina HiSeq2000. In the source study's methods: SOAPnuke was used to process the raw data, with reads discarded if the reads contained adapters or uncalled bases, had a mean Phred below 15, or lacked an exact constant-primer or identifier match. COPE v1.2.5 was used to merge the high-quality paired reads, and each unique nucleotide sequence was defined as a clonotype. Clonotypes were aligned to IMGT TRBV, TRBD and TRBJ reference segments using MiTCR v1.1. Only V-J combinations with frequency above 0.0001, covering about 99% of repertoires, were analysed. A TCS score was defined as the ratio between F50 (clonal expansion) and ExV (chaos), using BLOSUM62-based TCRdist between CDR3 peptides within each V-J. Welch's t-statistics and random forest reduced 514 V-J features to 13, which were used in a naive Bayes classifier (R e1071). In-frame beta chains were kept once TCRdb had trimmed the public reads at Q25 with fastp and called clones with MiXCR. Records with the same CDR3 protein are collapsed into one entry carrying the most frequent genes and DNA. The V and J calls come from TCRdb's annotation, not from the publication. The sample contains over 700,000 distinct CDR3 sequences, approximately 18% of them found a single time. 15% to 20% of the sample is held by the ten biggest clonotypes.

This clonotype was seen a few times. Its antigen remains undetermined. Per-base quality was not reported, and no clone a single base away is much larger than it. Hyperthyroidism patients were newly diagnosed, with disease duration under 2 months, and aged 18 to 65 years. The study excluded patients with uncontrolled infections, other autoimmune diseases, pregnancy or lactation. Diagnoses were established on the basis of clinical symptoms, serum thyroxine and TRAb, thyroid ultrasound, and orbital computed tomography. Blood from progressor patients was drawn when they were first diagnosed with hyperthyroidism, before any ophthalmopathy symptoms appeared. Ficoll-Paque density gradient centrifugation was used to isolate PBMCs from about 9.4 ml of fresh peripheral blood. Progressor patients were initially diagnosed with Graves' hyperthyroidism and developed ophthalmopathy during follow-up. Total RNA was extracted with Trizol reagent, and quality was checked on an Agilent 2100 Bioanalyzer.

From cysteine to phenylalanine, the CDR3 is 14 amino acids long. Of all the DNA, just the CDR3 is kept, 42 bases in frame from base 1. CDR1 and CDR2 are drawn from the germline V gene (reference sequence): WNHNN, SYGVQD. V lost 0 bases and J lost 1 base; the stretch between them is 6 bases long. General study outcomes and caveats: Most expanded thyroid clonotypes (frequency above 0.001) were also detected in blood, a finding suggesting that blood repertoires may reflect thyroid immune responses. In cross-validation, a model built on a 13 V-J signature told ophthalmopathy apart from stable hyperthyroidism with roughly 87% sensitivity and approximately 84% specificity, and in testing the same model reached 80%/75%. No statistical method was used to set the sample size in advance, and investigators knew the group allocation. In validation, the model predicted progression to ophthalmopathy with 65% to 71% sensitivity and around 72% specificity, a median of 6.5 months before onset.

The sequenced material came from blood. The rearranged segments are TRBV10-1 and TRBJ2-5; no D gene can be assigned with confidence. This receptor was obtained from a woman in her forties or fifties with Graves' hyperthyroidism that later progressed to Graves' ophthalmopathy. The nucleotides are TGCGCCAGCAGTGAGTCGAAAACCCAAGAGACCCAGTACTTC. Its translation reads: CASSESKTQETQYF.